This record looks at one TCR beta chain sequence and its context. Its antigen is as yet unknown. Data came from immunoSEQ multiplex PCR; TCRdb stores just in-frame clones and leaves some out. The data hold fewer than 65,000 clones, with approximately 86% observed a single time. This specimen comes from a study of OX40 agonist ivuxolimab in advanced cancers. About the research overall: Patients enrolled in dose escalation were diagnosed with hepatocellular carcinoma, melanoma, renal cell or head and neck cancer. Subjects had a mean age of about 61 years, with a range of 23 to 79; around 84% were male. Study outcomes and limitations: Researchers report that CD8+ T cells had, on average, more expanded clones than CD4+. Clonal expansion was seen in CD4+ and CD8+ blood T cells by week 6 at 0.1 to 3.0 mg/kg.

Germline V CDR1 and CDR2: GTSNPN, SVGIG (reference sequence). Trimming at V came to 5 bases and at J to 4 bases, leaving 14 bases not matched to a gene. The CDR3 loop spans 16 amino acids. The chain employs TRBV30 and TRBJ2-3; TRBD2 matches at 8 bases. The sample here was CD4+ or CD8+ T cells sorted from blood, taken in a trial of the OX40 agonist ivuxolimab. The TCR originated in an adult with an advanced solid tumor such as melanoma, head and neck, liver or kidney cancer. CDR3: CAWDAPRRGAPDTQYF. The CDR3 nucleotides are TGTGCCTGGGACGCTCCCCGGCGGGGGGCCCCAGATACGCAGTATTTT.